This TCR beta chain emerged from a study of control samples from healthy donors and cancer patients (dated by TCRdb to the early 2020s). Points on this clone: Its antigen has not been determined. Nothing much larger sits one base from this clone, and base qualities are not available.

CDR1 is given as LNHDA and CDR2 as SQIVND, both from the germline V gene (reference sequence). A distance of 10 bases separates the germline ends of V and J, which lose 5 bases and 5 bases respectively. Reading from cysteine to phenylalanine, the CDR3 counts 13 amino acids. CDR3 DNA is the only sequence kept; it has 39 bases, read in frame from the first base. The library was obtained by the immunoSEQ multiplex PCR assay. The immuneACCESS repertoire file appears here via TCRdb, limited to in-frame rearrangements. These files lack a portion of the clones; in checked studies, under half of the deficit traces to unresolved V genes, and the cause of the others is not known. This sample holds about 120,000 clones; approximately 87% were observed only once. 9% to 14% of the sample is taken by the ten largest.

This sequence uses TRBV19 and TRBJ1-3, with no reliable assignment of the D segment. The sample taken for sequencing was blood. The receptor was isolated from a man aged 25-40 years in good health. CDR3 loop: CASSSGFRNTIYF. The DNA sequence is TGTGCCAGTAGTTCAGGATTTCGAAACACCATATATTTT.